Included here is one TCR beta chain sequence, with context. The data originate from a study of shared clonotypes between healthy human individuals. This CDR3 comprises 17 residues. Germline CDR1 reads LNHDA; CDR2 reads SQIVND (reference sequence). The V segment lost 3 bases and the J segment 1 base; nucleotides outside the gene matches: 8. Donors were healthy HIV-negative adults without recent acute infections or vaccinations. Original analysis: Junction-only immunoSEQ data arrived without quality scores, meaning filtering differed. Measured with immunoSEQ multiplex PCR; TCRdb has only the in-frame clones, and not every one. V and J calls and clone size follow that table, whereas D and trimming were derived from the DNA. The data show about 2 million clones, 85% to 95% seen once.

The clonotype comes from a man younger than 35 in good health. The V gene is TRBV19, the J gene TRBJ2-5, with 10 bases that match TRBD2. The sample taken for sequencing was naive CD4+ T cells sorted from blood. The sample's subset: CD45RA+ positively selected. The CDR3 bases are TGTGCCAGTAGTATGGCCCGGACTAGCGGAGTCCAAGAGACCCAGTACTTC. Residues: CASSMARTSGVQETQYF.